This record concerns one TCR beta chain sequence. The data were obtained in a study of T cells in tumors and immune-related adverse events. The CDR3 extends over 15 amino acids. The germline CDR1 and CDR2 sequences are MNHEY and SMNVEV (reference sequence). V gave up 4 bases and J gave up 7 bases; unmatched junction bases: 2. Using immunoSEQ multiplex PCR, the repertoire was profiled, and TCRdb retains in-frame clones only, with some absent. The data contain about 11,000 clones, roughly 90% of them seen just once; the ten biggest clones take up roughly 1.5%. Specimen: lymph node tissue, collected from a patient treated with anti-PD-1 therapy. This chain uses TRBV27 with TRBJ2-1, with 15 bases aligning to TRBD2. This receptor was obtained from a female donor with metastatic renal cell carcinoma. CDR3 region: CASSWGTSGRNEQFF. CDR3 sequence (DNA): TGTGCCAGCAGTTGGGGGACTAGCGGGAGGAATGAGCAGTTCTTC.